These 19 T cell receptor beta chains originate from one sample sequenced in a study of blood T cells in healthy people across ages. A second roughly 7 to 11 cycle PCR used barcoded and J-beta primers. TCRdb redid the calling of the 5' RACE reads with MiXCR, one entry per CDR3 protein. The sample has 750,000 to 950,000 distinct CDR3 sequences; roughly 50% are singletons. Sequencing was performed on blood. These receptors all stem from a man older than 75 in good health.

V usage is TRBV11-3 and J usage is TRBJ2-1; TRBD2 matches 13 bases. Germline V CDR1 and CDR2: SGHNT, YENEEA. Losses at the gene ends were 5 bases for V and 8 bases for J; bases not matched to a gene: 6. The CDR3 loop spans 15 amino acids. This CDR3 is CASSPGTSGVDEQFF. CDR3 sequence (DNA): TGTGCCAGCAGCCCGGGGACTAGCGGGGTCGATGAGCAGTTCTTC.

The V and J genes are TRBV11-3 and TRBJ1-2; D may be TRBD1 (5 bases). Germline V gene data show CDR1 as SGHNT and CDR2 as YENEEA. The CDR3 covers 16 residues. V was trimmed by 4 bases and J by 4 bases, leaving 19 bases between them. CDR3 loop: CASSSPGGRPLYGYTF. In DNA form, the CDR3 reads TGTGCCAGCAGCTCGCCGGGGGGGAGGCCTCTCTATGGCTACACCTTC.

This clonotype was seen only a few times. The chain has TRBV25-1 and TRBJ2-7; TRBD1 might be the D (6 bases). From germline, CDR1 is MGHDK and CDR2 SYGVNS. Trimming removed 3 bases at V and 6 bases at J, with 15 bases between. The CDR3 is 14 residues long. The CDR3 loop reads CASSEAGELAEQYF. In DNA, the CDR3 is TGTGCCAGCAGTGAGGCAGGGGAATTAGCCGAGCAGTACTTC.

V usage is TRBV14 and J usage is TRBJ2-3; D is uncertain. The V gene lost 4 bases and the J gene lost 6 bases, with 14 bases spanning the gap. The germline V gene encodes CDR1 SGHDN and CDR2 FVKESK. This CDR3 has 14 amino acids. The CDR3 loop reads CASSPDWASDTQYF. The CDR3, as DNA: TGTGCCAGCAGCCCAGACTGGGCCAGCGATACGCAGTATTTT. The full variable domain, completed using reference TRBV14 and TRBJ2-3, is EAGVTQFPSHSVIEKGQTVTLRCDPISGHDNLYWYRRVMGKEIKFLLHFVKESKQDESGMPNNRFLAERTGGTYSTLKVQPAELEDSGVYFCASSPDWASDTQYFGPGTRLTVL.

The CDR3 nucleotides read TGCAGCGGCTCATCCGGGACAATTGACTATGGCTACACCTTC. This encodes CSGSSGTIDYGYTF. The chain has TRBV29-1 and TRBJ1-2, with a possible D match to TRBD1 (6 bases). This CDR3 has 14 residues. Between the trimmed V and J ends, which lost 7 bases and 3 bases, there was a span of 18 bases. Germline V gene lookup returns CDR1 SQVTM and CDR2 ANQGSEA. Full variable domain (missing parts from reference TRBV29-1 and TRBJ1-2): SAVISQKPSRDICQRGTSLTIQCQVDSQVTMMFWYRQQPGQSLTLIATANQGSEATYESGFVIDKFPISRPNLTFSTLTVSNMSPEDSSIYLCSGSSGTIDYGYTFGSGTRLTVV.

This clonotype was observed a handful of times. This sequence joins TRBV3-1 and TRBJ1-5; the match to TRBD1 covers 9 bases. Trimming at V came to 4 bases and at J to 2 bases, leaving 6 bases not matched to a gene. Germline loops: CDR1 LGHDT, CDR2 YNNKEL (reference sequence). The CDR3 covers 16 residues. CDR3 sequence reads: CASSPRDREGNQPQHF. The CDR3 DNA reads TGTGCCAGCAGCCCCCGGGACAGGGAGGGCAATCAGCCCCAGCATTTT.

The genes are TRBV20-1 and TRBJ1-4; D possibly corresponds to TRBD1 (5 bases). The germline V and J ends were trimmed by 2 bases and 4 bases, with 14 bases remaining between them. The CDR3 sequence is 15 residues long. CDR1 is DFQATT and CDR2 is SNEGSKA in the germline V gene (reference sequence). The CDR3: CSARRRQPYNEKLFF. The CDR3 DNA follows: TGCAGTGCTAGAAGAAGACAGCCTTATAATGAAAAACTGTTTTTT.

This chain links TRBV28 with TRBJ1-1; D unresolved. CDR1 is MDHEN and CDR2 is SYDVKM in the germline V gene. The CDR3 covers 15 residues. Trimming pared 6 bases from V and 5 bases from J, leaving 19 bases between. As DNA, the CDR3 is TGTGCCAGCAGGGAACGGGTAGCCTTAGGGACTGAAGCTTTCTTT. Translated, it gives CASRERVALGTEAFF. The full variable domain, with the rest looked up from reference TRBV28 and TRBJ1-1, is DVKVTQSSRYLVKRTGEKVFLECVQDMDHENMFWYRQDPGLGLRLIYFSYDVKMKEKGDIPEGYSVSREKKERFSLILESASTNQTSMYLCASRERVALGTEAFFGQGTRLTVV.

The gene calls are TRBV9 and TRBJ2-6, with D perhaps matching TRBD1 (5 bases). V was shortened by 5 bases and J by 0 bases, with 12 bases between the two germline ends. The germline CDR1 and CDR2 sequences are SGDLS and YYNGEE. The CDR3 sequence is 16 residues long. DNA of the CDR3: TGTGCCAGCAGTGGTGGACACCACTCTGGGGCCAACGTCCTGACTTTC. Its protein product is CASSGGHHSGANVLTF. Full variable domain (remainder filled in from reference TRBV9 and TRBJ2-6): DSGVTQTPKHLITATGQRVTLRCSPRSGDLSVYWYQQSLDQGLQFLIQYYNGEERAKGNILERFSAQQFPDLHSELNLSSLELGDSALYFCASSGGHHSGANVLTFGAGSRLTVL.

In its sample, this clonotype was seen a few times. The genes are TRBV5-1 and TRBJ2-1, with D perhaps TRBD1 (6 bases). The CDR3 spans 18 residues. The germline gives CDR1 SGHRS, CDR2 YFSETQ. Deletions cut 4 bases from V and 0 bases from J, with 20 bases between. The CDR3 spells CASSPKPWTASSYNEQFF. CDR3 coding DNA: TGCGCCAGCAGCCCGAAACCGTGGACAGCGAGCTCCTACAATGAGCAGTTCTTC. Variable domain in full (rest from reference TRBV5-1 and TRBJ2-1): KAGVTQTPRYLIKTRGQQVTLSCSPISGHRSVSWYQQTPGQGLQFLFEYFSETQRNKGNFPGRFSGRQFSNSRSEMNVSTLELGDSALYLCASSPKPWTASSYNEQFFGPGTRLTVL.

CDR3 protein: CSARDPGGWYEQFF. The CDR3 DNA follows: TGCAGTGCTAGAGATCCAGGGGGCTGGTATGAGCAGTTCTTC. This chain connects TRBV20-1 to TRBJ2-1, with 8 bases identical to TRBD1. The germline gives CDR1 DFQATT, CDR2 SNEGSKA (reference sequence). Trimming at V came to 0 bases and at J to 8 bases, leaving 6 bases not matched to a gene. CDR3 length: 14 amino acids.

This chain connects TRBV5-1 to TRBJ1-1, with D possibly TRBD1 on 6 matching bases. Germline loops: CDR1 SGHRS, CDR2 YFSETQ. CDR3 length: 15 residues. The ends were cut back, 0 bases at V and 2 bases at J, with 11 bases in the middle. The CDR3 here is CASSLATGYNTEAFF. Here the CDR3 DNA reads TGCGCCAGCAGCTTGGCCACAGGGTACAACACTGAAGCTTTCTTT. Filled out from reference TRBV5-1 and TRBJ1-1, the complete variable domain reads KAGVTQTPRYLIKTRGQQVTLSCSPISGHRSVSWYQQTPGQGLQFLFEYFSETQRNKGNFPGRFSGRQFSNSRSEMNVSTLELGDSALYLCASSLATGYNTEAFFGQGTRLTVV.

This chain uses TRBV5-5 with TRBJ1-2, with 9 bases that match TRBD1. The CDR3 loop spans 16 amino acids. Germline V gene data show CDR1 as SGHKS and CDR2 as YYEKEE (reference sequence). With 7 bases clipped from V and 8 bases from J, the junction kept 18 bases outside the gene matches. This CDR3 is CASERRTGVNLGGYTF. The DNA of the CDR3 is TGTGCCAGCGAGCGCCGGACAGGGGTTAATCTGGGAGGCTACACCTTC.

V usage is TRBV12-3 or TRBV12-4 and J usage is TRBJ2-7, with D unresolved. This CDR3 is built from 14 residues. V lost 4 bases and J 4 bases, leaving 14 bases between the germline ends. CDR3 sequence: CASSSGLRLYEQYF. The CDR3 nucleotides are TGTGCCAGCAGTTCCGGGTTAAGGTTGTACGAGCAGTACTTC.

This clonotype was detected a few times. The rearrangement uses TRBV6-1 and TRBJ2-5; D gene ambiguous. The V gene lost 0 bases and the J gene lost 2 bases, with 13 bases spanning the gap. Per the germline V gene, CDR1 is MNHNS and CDR2 is SASEGT. This CDR3 spans 16 amino acids. Here the CDR3 DNA reads TGTGCCAGCAGTGAAGCGCTTCATGGGGTACAAGAGACCCAGTACTTC. Translating it yields CASSEALHGVQETQYF.

This clonotype was observed a few times. The chain uses TRBV10-3 and TRBJ2-7; the match to TRBD2 covers 7 bases. The germline V gene encodes CDR1 ENHRY and CDR2 SYGVKD. The junction had 5 bases not matched to a gene; V was cut back by 6 bases and J by 3 bases. This CDR3 region has 13 residues. The CDR3 DNA is TGTGCCATCAGCGAAACTAGCGTCTACGAGCAGTACTTC. Translating gives CAISETSVYEQYF.

The V call is TRBV4-2, the J call TRBJ2-1; 8 bases are shared with TRBD2. With V trimmed by 1 base and J by 0 bases, 5 bases remained unmatched. The CDR3 spans 17 residues. Looked up from germline, CDR1 is LGHNA and CDR2 is YNFKEQ. This chain's CDR3 is CASSQGDSGSSYNEQFF. CDR3 coding DNA: TGTGCCAGCAGCCAAGGTGACAGCGGGAGCTCCTACAATGAGCAGTTCTTC.

CDR3 coding DNA: TGTGCCAGCAGCTCCGACACGGCACTTATCGAGCAGTACTTC. This translates into CASSSDTALIEQYF. The chain is built from TRBV7-2 and TRBJ2-7; D is uncertain. The CDR3 sequence is 14 residues long. V lost 4 bases to trimming and J lost 6 bases, with 16 bases between them. CDR1 and CDR2 (germline): SGHTA, FQGNSA.

This rearrangement joins TRBV7-8 to TRBJ2-5; 7 bases align to TRBD2. Trimming at V came to 3 bases and at J to 4 bases, leaving 8 bases not matched to a gene. Germline V gives CDR1 SGHVS, CDR2 FQNEAQ. The CDR3 is made up of 15 amino acids. The DNA of the CDR3 is TGTGCCAGCAGCTTTGGACGGGAGGAATTAGAGACCCAGTACTTC. It translates to CASSFGREELETQYF.